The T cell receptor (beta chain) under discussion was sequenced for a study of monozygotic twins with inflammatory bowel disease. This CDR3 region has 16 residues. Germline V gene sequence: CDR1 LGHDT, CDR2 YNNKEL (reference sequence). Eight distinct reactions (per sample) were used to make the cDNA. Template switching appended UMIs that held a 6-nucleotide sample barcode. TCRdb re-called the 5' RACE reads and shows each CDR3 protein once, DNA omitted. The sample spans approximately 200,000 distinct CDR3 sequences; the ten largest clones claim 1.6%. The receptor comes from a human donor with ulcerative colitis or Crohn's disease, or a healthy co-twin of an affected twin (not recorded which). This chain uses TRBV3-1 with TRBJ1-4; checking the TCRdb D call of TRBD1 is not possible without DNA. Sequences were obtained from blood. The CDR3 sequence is CASSQRTVRANEKLFF. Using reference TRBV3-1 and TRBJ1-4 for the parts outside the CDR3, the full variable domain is DTAVSQTPKYLVTQMGNDKSIKCEQNLGHDTMYWYKQDSKKFLKIMFSYNNKELIINETVPNRFSPKSPDKAHLNLHINSLELGDSAVYFCASSQRTVRANEKLFFGSGTQLSVL.